The 4 T cell receptor beta chains listed next were all sequenced from one sample in a study of graft-versus-host responses after intestinal transplantation. No antigen has been identified for these receptors. Some clones are missing from TCRdb's copy, which holds only in-frame ones; the method was immunoSEQ multiplex PCR. The sample lists some 23,000 clones; roughly 82% were seen once. This specimen was unstimulated CD8+ T cells sorted from spleen or lymph node cells, taken before transplant. These receptors were collected from a human donor who was the organ donor for an intestinal transplant.

V usage is TRBV21-1 and J usage is TRBJ2-1. TRBV21-1 is a pseudogene locus. The CDR3 contains 14 residues. This chain's CDR3 is CASNTGPSYNEQFF. The CDR3 bases are TGTGCCAGCAATACGGGGCCATCCTACAATGAGCAGTTCTTC.

This clone was seen only a few times. CDR3 protein: CASRTTGGNTEAFF. The CDR3 nucleotides are TGTGCCAGCAGGACGACAGGGGGGAACACTGAAGCTTTCTTT. The V and J genes are TRBV6-5 and TRBJ1-1, with TRBD1 matching over 9 bases. The germline gives CDR1 MNHEY, CDR2 SVGAGI. J lost 1 base, V lost 6 bases, and 3 bases had no gene match. The CDR3 sequence is 14 residues long.

The V and J genes are TRBV6-4 and TRBJ2-1; 10 bases are a match to TRBD2. Germline CDR1 MRHNA, CDR2 SNTAGT. V shed 6 bases and J 3 bases; nucleotides not matched to a gene: 14. The length of the CDR3 is 18 residues. The CDR3 coding sequence is TGTGCCAGCAGCACCGATGGGATCCTAGCGGGGGACTACAATGAGCAGTTCTTC. Translation: CASSTDGILAGDYNEQFF.

In its sample, this clone was seen once. The J gene is TRBJ2-3, the V gene TRBV18; the match to TRBD2 covers 9 bases. V shed 3 bases and J 3 bases; nucleotides not matched to a gene: 4. The CDR3 consists of 15 residues. Germline loops: CDR1 KGHSH, CDR2 LQKENI. Here the CDR3 reads CASSPSGSRTDTQYF. In DNA form, the CDR3 reads TGTGCCAGCTCACCTAGCGGGAGTCGTACAGATACGCAGTATTTT.